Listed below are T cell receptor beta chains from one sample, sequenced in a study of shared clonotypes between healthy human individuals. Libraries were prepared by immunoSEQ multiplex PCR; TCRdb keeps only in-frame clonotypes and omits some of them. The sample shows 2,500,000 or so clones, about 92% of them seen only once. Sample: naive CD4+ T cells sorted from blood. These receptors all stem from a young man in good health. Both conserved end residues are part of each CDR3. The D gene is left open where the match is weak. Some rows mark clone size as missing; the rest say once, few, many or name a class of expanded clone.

CDR3 protein: CASSGSTGDYGYTF
CDR3 DNA: TGCGCCAGCAGCGGGTCGACAGGGGACTATGGCTACACCTTC
V gene: TRBV5-1
CDR3 length: 14
D gene: TRBD1
clone size: NA
J gene: TRBJ1-2

CDR3 protein: CASSYNSRNTEAFF
CDR3 DNA: TGTGCCAGCAGTTACAATTCCCGTAACACTGAAGCTTTCTTT
V gene: TRBV6-5
CDR3 length: 14
D gene: NA
clone size: NA
J gene: TRBJ1-1

CDR3 protein: CASSPTGSSYEQYF
CDR3 DNA: TGTGCCAGCTCACCAACAGGGAGCTCCTACGAGCAGTACTTC
V gene: TRBV18
CDR3 length: 14
D gene: NA
clone size: NA
J gene: TRBJ2-7

CDR3 protein: CASSGDTNNSPLHF
CDR3 DNA: TGTGCCAGCAGCGGGGACACCAATAATTCACCCCTCCACTTT
V gene: TRBV9
CDR3 length: 14
D gene: NA
clone size: few
J gene: TRBJ1-6

CDR3 protein: CASSGNGADYGYTF
CDR3 DNA: TGTGCCAGCAGTGGAAATGGGGCAGACTATGGCTACACCTTC
V gene: TRBV25-1
CDR3 length: 14
D gene: NA
clone size: NA
J gene: TRBJ1-2

CDR3 protein: CASSYQGDLAGTQYF
CDR3 DNA: TGTGCCAGCAGTTACCAAGGCGATCTAGCGGGGACCCAGTACTTC
V gene: TRBV6-6
CDR3 length: 15
D gene: TRBD2
clone size: NA
J gene: TRBJ2-5

CDR3 protein: CASSPQRGLAEYNEQFF
CDR3 DNA: TGTGCCAGCTCACCCCAAAGGGGACTAGCGGAATACAATGAGCAGTTCTTC
V gene: TRBV18
CDR3 length: 17
D gene: TRBD2
clone size: NA
J gene: TRBJ2-1

CDR3 protein: CASSVGRTSVPDTQYF
CDR3 DNA: TGTGCCAGCAGCGTAGGCAGGACTAGCGTCCCAGATACGCAGTATTTT
V gene: TRBV9
CDR3 length: 16
D gene: TRBD2
clone size: NA
J gene: TRBJ2-3

CDR3 protein: CASSPPARNEQFF
CDR3 DNA: TGTGCCAGCTCACCACCTGCAAGAAATGAGCAGTTCTTC
V gene: TRBV18
CDR3 length: 13
D gene: NA
clone size: NA
J gene: TRBJ2-1

CDR3 protein: CSPLGETQYF
CDR3 DNA: TGCAGCCCCTTGGGAGAGACCCAGTACTTC
V gene: TRBV20-1
CDR3 length: 10
D gene: NA
clone size: NA
J gene: TRBJ2-5

CDR3 protein: CASSFFQGNQPQHF
CDR3 DNA: TGTGCCAGCAGTTTCTTCCAGGGGAATCAGCCCCAGCATTTT
V gene: TRBV28
CDR3 length: 14
D gene: NA
clone size: NA
J gene: TRBJ1-5

CDR3 protein: CASSPIPTYEQYF
CDR3 DNA: TGTGCCAGCTCACCAATCCCGACCTACGAGCAGTACTTC
V gene: TRBV18
CDR3 length: 13
D gene: NA
clone size: NA
J gene: TRBJ2-7

CDR3 protein: CASRVAGGAYKEQFF
CDR3 DNA: TGTGCCAGCAGGGTAGCGGGGGGGGCTTATAAGGAGCAGTTCTTC
V gene: TRBV2
CDR3 length: 15
D gene: TRBD2
clone size: NA
J gene: TRBJ2-1

CDR3 protein: CASSETSGRNEQFF
CDR3 DNA: TGTGCCAGCAGCGAGACATCGGGGAGGAATGAGCAGTTCTTC
V gene: TRBV7-6
CDR3 length: 14
D gene: NA
clone size: NA
J gene: TRBJ2-1

CDR3 protein: CSVVAGAWTTQYF
CDR3 DNA: TGCAGCGTTGTGGCAGGGGCATGGACTACGCAGTATTTT
V gene: TRBV29-1
CDR3 length: 13
D gene: NA
clone size: NA
J gene: TRBJ2-3

CDR3 protein: CASSALGSGVYEQYF
CDR3 DNA: TGTGCCAGCAGCGCCCTGGGTAGCGGGGTCTACGAGCAGTACTTC
V gene: TRBV9
CDR3 length: 15
D gene: TRBD2
clone size: NA
J gene: TRBJ2-7

CDR3 protein: CAWRRKLGGNTEAFF
CDR3 DNA: TGTGCCTGGAGGAGGAAACTGGGTGGGAACACTGAAGCTTTCTTT
V gene: TRBV30
CDR3 length: 15
D gene: NA
clone size: few
J gene: TRBJ1-1

CDR3 protein: CAWSAGSLSYEQYF
CDR3 DNA: TGTGCCTGGAGTGCGGGATCACTTTCCTACGAGCAGTACTTC
V gene: TRBV30
CDR3 length: 14
D gene: NA
clone size: NA
J gene: TRBJ2-7

CDR3 protein: CSAPGSSKNYF
CDR3 DNA: TGCAGTGCTCCGGGTTCCAGTAAGAACTACTTC
V gene: TRBV20-1
CDR3 length: 11
D gene: NA
clone size: once
J gene: TRBJ2-5

CDR3 protein: CASSQMGPEETQYF
CDR3 DNA: TGTGCCAGCAGTCAGATGGGGCCAGAGGAGACCCAGTACTTC
V gene: TRBV28
CDR3 length: 14
D gene: NA
clone size: NA
J gene: TRBJ2-5

CDR3 protein: CSAKGGTEAFF
CDR3 DNA: TGCAGTGCTAAGGGCGGCACTGAAGCTTTCTTT
V gene: TRBV20-1
CDR3 length: 11
D gene: NA
clone size: NA
J gene: TRBJ1-1

CDR3 protein: CASRSGTLYNQPQHF
CDR3 DNA: TGTGCCAGCAGATCCGGGACCCTTTACAATCAGCCCCAGCATTTT
V gene: TRBV27
CDR3 length: 15
D gene: NA
clone size: NA
J gene: TRBJ1-5

CDR3 protein: CASSLSSGNYEQYF
CDR3 DNA: TGTGCCAGCAGTTTATCGTCGGGGAACTACGAGCAGTACTTC
V gene: TRBV27
CDR3 length: 14
D gene: NA
clone size: NA
J gene: TRBJ2-7

CDR3 protein: CASSQRGGIYEQYF
CDR3 DNA: TGTGCCAGCAGTCAGCGGGGGGGGATCTACGAGCAGTACTTC
V gene: TRBV7-2
CDR3 length: 14
D gene: TRBD2
clone size: NA
J gene: TRBJ2-7

CDR3 protein: CASSLDPGHTGELFF
CDR3 DNA: TGCGCCAGCAGCTTGGACCCAGGGCACACCGGGGAGCTGTTTTTT
V gene: TRBV5-1
CDR3 length: 15
D gene: NA
clone size: NA
J gene: TRBJ2-2

CDR3 protein: CASSLYGGNSYEQYF
CDR3 DNA: TGTGCCAGCAGTTTATATGGCGGTAACTCCTACGAGCAGTACTTC
V gene: TRBV27
CDR3 length: 15
D gene: NA
clone size: NA
J gene: TRBJ2-7

CDR3 protein: CASSPTGNTEAFF
CDR3 DNA: TGTGCCAGCAGCCCAACAGGGAACACTGAAGCTTTCTTT
V gene: TRBV11-2
CDR3 length: 13
D gene: NA
clone size: few
J gene: TRBJ1-1

CDR3 protein: CASSQEGTRTDTQYF
CDR3 DNA: TGTGCCAGCAGCCAAGAAGGGACTCGCACAGATACGCAGTATTTT
V gene: TRBV4-2
CDR3 length: 15
D gene: NA
clone size: NA
J gene: TRBJ2-3

CDR3 protein: CAGSPQSNSYNEQFF
CDR3 DNA: TGTGCCGGCTCACCACAGTCGAACTCCTACAATGAGCAGTTCTTC
V gene: TRBV18
CDR3 length: 15
D gene: NA
clone size: NA
J gene: TRBJ2-1

CDR3 protein: CASSKANNEQFF
CDR3 DNA: TGTGCCAGCAGCAAGGCGAACAATGAGCAGTTCTTC
V gene: TRBV9
CDR3 length: 12
D gene: NA
clone size: NA
J gene: TRBJ2-1

CDR3 protein: CASSFFSGGGYNEQFF
CDR3 DNA: TGTGCCAGCAGTTTCTTTAGCGGGGGGGGCTACAATGAGCAGTTCTTC
V gene: TRBV28
CDR3 length: 16
D gene: TRBD2
clone size: NA
J gene: TRBJ2-1

CDR3 protein: CASSPLATSGELFF
CDR3 DNA: TGCGCCAGCAGCCCACTAGCGACCTCCGGGGAGCTGTTTTTT
V gene: TRBV10-1
CDR3 length: 14
D gene: TRBD2
clone size: NA
J gene: TRBJ2-2

CDR3 protein: CASSLGLPTGQSSYNSPLHF
CDR3 DNA: TGCGCCAGCAGCTTGGGACTACCAACGGGACAGAGCTCCTATAATTCACCCCTCCACTTT
V gene: TRBV5-1
CDR3 length: 20
D gene: TRBD1
clone size: NA
J gene: TRBJ1-6

CDR3 protein: CASSSSGLGNQPQHF
CDR3 DNA: TGTGCCAGCAGTTCGTCAGGTCTTGGCAATCAGCCCCAGCATTTT
V gene: TRBV28
CDR3 length: 15
D gene: NA
clone size: NA
J gene: TRBJ1-5

CDR3 protein: CASRGGSGFYEQYF
CDR3 DNA: TGTGCCAGCAGAGGCGGGAGTGGGTTCTACGAGCAGTACTTC
V gene: TRBV7-9
CDR3 length: 14
D gene: TRBD2
clone size: once
J gene: TRBJ2-7